The next 18 T cell receptor beta chains were all read from a single sample in a study of brain T cells in children with intractable seizures. The repertoire was sequenced with immunoSEQ multiplex PCR; TCRdb's copy has only in-frame clones and lacks some. This sample has under 150,000 clones, with roughly 94% found just once. This material consisted of peripheral blood, taken at surgery. Receptor source: a boy in the first two years of life with hemimegalencephaly and intractable seizures.

The gene calls are TRBV5-1 and TRBJ2-2; tentative D call: TRBD2 (6 bases). V was pared by 6 bases and J by 6 bases, with 18 bases between. Germline CDR1 is SGHRS and CDR2 is YFSETQ. The CDR3 consists of 15 residues. In DNA, the CDR3 is TGCGCCAGCAACTCCGGGACTCCAAAACCCGGGGAGCTGTTTTTT. Translated: CASNSGTPKPGELFF.

The genes are TRBV29-1 and TRBJ2-5; 7 bases agree with TRBD2. Germline values: CDR1 SQVTM, CDR2 ANQGSEA. CDR3 size: 12 residues. With V trimmed by 5 bases and J by 5 bases, 5 bases remained unmatched. The CDR3 DNA is TGCAGCGTTTGGGGGGGTTCGGAGACCCAGTACTTC. This codes for CSVWGGSETQYF.

CDR3 residues: CATSLAGRSGELFF. Written as DNA, the CDR3 is TGTGCCACCAGTCTAGCGGGTAGGAGCGGGGAGCTGTTTTTT. This chain connects TRBV24-1 to TRBJ2-2, with TRBD2 identical over 8 bases. The CDR3 extends over 14 amino acids. The V segment lost 6 bases and the J segment 7 bases; nucleotides outside the gene matches: 6. Germline V gives CDR1 KGHDR, CDR2 SFDVKD.

J is TRBJ1-5 and V is TRBV28; D remains ambiguous. Trimming took off 6 bases at V and 0 bases at J, with 15 bases between the two ends. The CDR3 has 16 residues. Looked up from germline, CDR1 is MDHEN and CDR2 is SYDVKM. The CDR3 DNA is TGTGCCAGCAGCTCGCTGTTGGCTGATAGCAATCAGCCCCAGCATTTT. It specifies CASSSLLADSNQPQHF.

The chain carries TRBV6-4 and TRBJ1-2; 7 nucleotides line up with TRBD1. The CDR3 length is 14 residues. Germline CDR1 MRHNA, CDR2 SNTAGT. Unmatched junction bases numbered 8, after V lost 6 bases and J lost 4 bases. The CDR3 loop is CASSPGQPVYGYTF. The CDR3 DNA follows: TGTGCCAGCAGCCCGGGACAGCCGGTCTATGGCTACACCTTC.

Points on this clone: Other DNA sequences from this sample encode an identical CDR3 as well. This chain uses TRBV6-2 or TRBV6-3 with TRBJ2-1, with TRBD2 identical over 14 bases. There are 15 residues in the CDR3. Germline assignment: CDR1 MNHEY and CDR2 SVGEGT. V dropped 5 bases and J dropped 3; count of bases not matched to a gene: 0. CDR3 region: CASSGLAGGYNEQFF. In nucleotides, the CDR3 is TGTGCCAGCAGTGGACTAGCGGGGGGCTACAATGAGCAGTTCTTC.

The chain carries TRBV24-1 and TRBJ2-1, with 7 bases aligning to TRBD2. This CDR3 is built from 17 residues. CDR1 is KGHDR and CDR2 is SFDVKD in the germline V gene. After removal of 2 bases from V and 0 bases from J, the junction contained 6 bases not matched to a gene. CDR3 DNA sequence: TGTGCCACCAGTGATTCCTTACAGCGGGACTCCTACAATGAGCAGTTCTTC. Amino acids: CATSDSLQRDSYNEQFF.

The chain combines TRBV19 with TRBJ2-7, with 7 nucleotides matching TRBD1. This CDR3 has 15 residues. V dropped 2 bases and J dropped 4; count of bases not matched to a gene: 8. In germline, CDR1 is LNHDA, CDR2 SQIVND (reference sequence). The CDR3: CASSIWAGGGYEQYF. For the CDR3, the DNA is TGTGCCAGTAGTATATGGGCAGGGGGTGGGTACGAGCAGTACTTC.

This clone was found a few times. The CDR3 loop is CAWRAGTFPSPLHF. The CDR3 DNA follows: TGTGCCTGGAGGGCCGGGACATTCCCTTCACCCCTCCACTTT. The chain carries TRBV30 and TRBJ1-6, with D possibly matching TRBD1 (6 bases). V was shortened by 3 bases and J by 9 bases, with 15 bases between the two germline ends. Germline-derived CDR1 and CDR2 are GTSNPN and SVGIG (reference sequence). This CDR3 comprises 14 residues.

The CDR3 nucleotides read TGCGCCAGCAGCCTCCTGAGACTAGCGGCTCCCCAAAGCCACAATGAGCAGTTCTTC. This gives the protein CASSLLRLAAPQSHNEQFF. The chain has TRBV5-1 and TRBJ2-1; 9 nucleotides match TRBD2. Germline V gene lookup returns CDR1 SGHRS and CDR2 YFSETQ. The CDR3 totals 19 residues. V lost 4 bases and J lost 5; bases outside the gene matches: 19.

The rearrangement links TRBV5-4 to TRBJ2-3; perhaps D is TRBD1 or TRBD2 (5 bases each). There are 15 residues in the CDR3. CDR1 is SGHNT, CDR2 YYREEE, per germline (reference sequence). V lost 2 bases and J lost 4, with 14 bases in between. CDR3 sequence: CASSFPGTEADTQYF. Written as DNA, the CDR3 is TGTGCCAGCAGCTTCCCCGGGACCGAAGCAGATACGCAGTATTTT.

The chain uses TRBV5-1 and TRBJ2-7, with TRBD1 identical over 7 bases. CDR3 size: 14 residues. V lost 5 bases to trimming and J lost 1 base; unmatched junction nucleotides: 6. The germline V gene has CDR1 SGHRS and CDR2 YFSETQ. CDR3 loop: CASSKMGQSYEQYF. As DNA, the CDR3 is TGCGCCAGCAGTAAAATGGGACAGTCCTACGAGCAGTACTTC. Together with reference TRBV5-1 and TRBJ2-7, the CDR3 gives the full variable domain: KAGVTQTPRYLIKTRGQQVTLSCSPISGHRSVSWYQQTPGQGLQFLFEYFSETQRNKGNFPGRFSGRQFSNSRSEMNVSTLELGDSALYLCASSKMGQSYEQYFGPGTRLTVT.

CDR3: CASSVAGGEVYEQYF. The CDR3 DNA sequence: TGTGCCAGCAGCGTAGCAGGGGGAGAGGTCTACGAGCAGTACTTC. The chain has TRBV9 and TRBJ2-7; 7 bases agree with TRBD1. V was clipped by 0 bases and J by 3 bases; unmatched bases: 6. The CDR3 runs to 15 residues. Germline CDR1 and CDR2: SGDLS and YYNGEE.

This clone was seen once. The chain has TRBV28 and TRBJ2-3, with D uncertain. Germline-derived CDR1 and CDR2 are MDHEN and SYDVKM. This CDR3 comprises 14 residues. Trimming shortened V by 4 bases and J by 3 bases, and 11 bases separated the two germline ends. CDR3 bases: TGTGCCAGCAGTTCCCTGGCGTCGACAGATACGCAGTATTTT. Translated: CASSSLASTDTQYF.

This clone was seen only once. The chain carries TRBV28 and TRBJ2-5; D is possibly TRBD1 (7 bases). The CDR3 consists of 15 residues. Germline-derived CDR1 and CDR2 are MDHEN and SYDVKM. V lost 4 bases to trimming and J lost 5 bases, with 17 bases between them. Written as DNA, the CDR3 is TGTGCCAGCAGTTCCTTTCTCGGAGGGGGCGAGACCCAGTACTTC. It encodes CASSSFLGGGETQYF.

This rearrangement joins TRBV9 to TRBJ2-1; 10 bases are a match to TRBD2. The CDR3 covers 16 residues. Germline CDR1 SGDLS, CDR2 YYNGEE. The V segment lost 4 bases and the J segment 8 bases; nucleotides outside the gene matches: 12. CDR3 residues: CASSPRIAGGRDEQFF. CDR3 nucleotides: TGTGCCAGCAGCCCCCGTATAGCGGGAGGCCGCGATGAGCAGTTCTTC.

The chain is built from TRBV5-1 and TRBJ2-7; D is unresolved. The CDR3 covers 15 residues. Trimming cost V 6 bases and J 0 bases, with 16 bases left between them. Germline V gives CDR1 SGHRS, CDR2 YFSETQ. The CDR3: CASTRRPSSSYEQYF. CDR3 bases: TGCGCCAGCACCCGAAGGCCTTCGAGCTCCTACGAGCAGTACTTC.

The chain recombines TRBV18 with TRBJ2-3; D gene uncertain. CDR3 length: 15 amino acids. Germline V gene data show CDR1 as KGHSH and CDR2 as LQKENI. The germline V and J ends were trimmed by 1 base and 2 bases, with 10 bases remaining between them. The CDR3 here is CASSPRLHFTDTQYF. CDR3 nucleotide sequence: TGTGCCAGCTCACCACGACTCCACTTCACAGATACGCAGTATTTT.